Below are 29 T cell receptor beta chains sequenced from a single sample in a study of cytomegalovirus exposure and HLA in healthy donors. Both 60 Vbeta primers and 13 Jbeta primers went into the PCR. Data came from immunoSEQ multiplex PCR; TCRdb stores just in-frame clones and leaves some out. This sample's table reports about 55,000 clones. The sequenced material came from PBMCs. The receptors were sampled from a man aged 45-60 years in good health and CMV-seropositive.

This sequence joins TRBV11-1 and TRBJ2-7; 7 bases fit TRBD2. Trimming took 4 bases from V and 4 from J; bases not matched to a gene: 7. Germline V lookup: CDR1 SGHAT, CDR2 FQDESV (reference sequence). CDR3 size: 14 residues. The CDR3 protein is CASSSGLGKYEQYF. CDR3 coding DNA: TGTGCCAGCAGCTCCGGACTAGGCAAGTACGAGCAGTACTTC.

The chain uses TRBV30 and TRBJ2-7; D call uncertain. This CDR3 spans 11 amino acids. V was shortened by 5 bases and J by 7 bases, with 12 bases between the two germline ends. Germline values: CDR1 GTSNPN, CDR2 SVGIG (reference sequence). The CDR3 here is CAWEVGREQYF. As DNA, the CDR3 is TGTGCCTGGGAAGTAGGCAGGGAGCAGTACTTC.

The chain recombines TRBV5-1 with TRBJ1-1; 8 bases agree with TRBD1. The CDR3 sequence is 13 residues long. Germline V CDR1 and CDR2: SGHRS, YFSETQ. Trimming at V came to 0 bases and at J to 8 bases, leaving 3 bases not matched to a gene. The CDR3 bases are TGCGCCAGCAGCTTGGCAGGGACAGGCGAAGCTTTCTTT. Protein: CASSLAGTGEAFF.

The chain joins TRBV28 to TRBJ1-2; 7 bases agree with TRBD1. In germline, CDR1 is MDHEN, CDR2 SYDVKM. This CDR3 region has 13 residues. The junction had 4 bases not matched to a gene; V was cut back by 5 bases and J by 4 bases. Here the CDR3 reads CASSPGQIYGYTF. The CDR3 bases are TGTGCCAGCAGTCCGGGACAGATCTATGGCTACACCTTC.

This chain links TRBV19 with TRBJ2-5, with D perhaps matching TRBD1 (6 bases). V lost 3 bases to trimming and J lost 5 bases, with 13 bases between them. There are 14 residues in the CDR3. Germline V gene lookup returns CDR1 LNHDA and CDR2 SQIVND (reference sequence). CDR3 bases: TGTGCCAGTAGTATGAGCCAGGGGTGGGAGACCCAGTACTTC. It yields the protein CASSMSQGWETQYF. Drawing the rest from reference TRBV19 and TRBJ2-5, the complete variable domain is DGGITQSPKYLFRKEGQNVTLSCEQNLNHDAMYWYRQDPGQGLRLIYYSQIVNDFQKGDIAEGYSVSREKKESFPLTVTSAQKNPTAFYLCASSMSQGWETQYFGPGTRLLVL.

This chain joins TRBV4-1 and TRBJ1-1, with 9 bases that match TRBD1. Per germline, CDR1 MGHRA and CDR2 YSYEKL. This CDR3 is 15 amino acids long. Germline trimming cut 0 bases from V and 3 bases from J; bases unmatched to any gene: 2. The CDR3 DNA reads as TGCGCCAGCAGCCAAGAAGACAGGGGGTACACTGAAGCTTTCTTT. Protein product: CASSQEDRGYTEAFF.

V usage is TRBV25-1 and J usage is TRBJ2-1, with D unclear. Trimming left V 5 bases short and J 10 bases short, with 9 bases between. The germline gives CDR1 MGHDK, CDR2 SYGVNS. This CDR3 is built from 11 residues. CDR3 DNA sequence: TGTGCCAGCAGTTACAGTGGGGAGCAGTTCTTC. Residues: CASSYSGEQFF.

Written as DNA, the CDR3 is TGCGCCAGCAGCCCACGACAGAATTTAAGGGCGCAGTTCTTC. Residues: CASSPRQNLRAQFF. The rearrangement links TRBV5-1 to TRBJ2-1, with D tentatively TRBD1 (5 bases). V lost 4 bases to trimming and J lost 12 bases, with 20 bases between them. The CDR3 spans 14 residues. Germline values: CDR1 SGHRS, CDR2 YFSETQ.

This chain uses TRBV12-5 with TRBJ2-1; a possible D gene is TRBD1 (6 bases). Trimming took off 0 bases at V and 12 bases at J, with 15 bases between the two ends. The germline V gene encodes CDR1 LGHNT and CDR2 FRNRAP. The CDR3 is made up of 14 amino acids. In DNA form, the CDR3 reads TGTGCTAGTGGTTTGGTAACACCTCGCAGGGGGCAGTTCTTC. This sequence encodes CASGLVTPRRGQFF.

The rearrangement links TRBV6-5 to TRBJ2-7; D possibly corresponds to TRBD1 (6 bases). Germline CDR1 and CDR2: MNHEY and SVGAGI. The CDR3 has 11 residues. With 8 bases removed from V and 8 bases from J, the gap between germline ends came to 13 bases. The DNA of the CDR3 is TGTGCCAGCCGGCGACAGGAACAGCAGTACTTC. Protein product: CASRRQEQQYF.

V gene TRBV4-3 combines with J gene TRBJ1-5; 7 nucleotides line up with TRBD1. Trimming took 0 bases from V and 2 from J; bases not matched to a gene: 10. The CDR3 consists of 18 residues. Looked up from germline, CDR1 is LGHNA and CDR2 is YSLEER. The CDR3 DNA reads TGCGCCAGCAGCCAAGATCTGGTTAGAGGGGGCGGCAATCAGCCCCAGCATTTT. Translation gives CASSQDLVRGGGNQPQHF.

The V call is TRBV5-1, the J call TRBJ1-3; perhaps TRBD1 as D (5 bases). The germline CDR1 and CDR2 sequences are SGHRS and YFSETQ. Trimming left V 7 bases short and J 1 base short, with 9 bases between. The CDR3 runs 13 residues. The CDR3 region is CASGQGSGNTIYF. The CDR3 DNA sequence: TGCGCCAGCGGGCAGGGTTCTGGAAACACCATATATTTT.

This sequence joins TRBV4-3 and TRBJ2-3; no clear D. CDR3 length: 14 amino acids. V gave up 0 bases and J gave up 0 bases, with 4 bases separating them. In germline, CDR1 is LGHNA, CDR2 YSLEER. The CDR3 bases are TGCGCCAGCAGCCAAGATAGCAGCACAGATACGCAGTATTTT. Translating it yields CASSQDSSTDTQYF.

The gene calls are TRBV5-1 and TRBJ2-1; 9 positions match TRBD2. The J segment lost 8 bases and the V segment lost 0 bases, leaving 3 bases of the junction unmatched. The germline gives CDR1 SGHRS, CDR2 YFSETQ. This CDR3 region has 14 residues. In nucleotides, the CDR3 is TGCGCCAGCAGCTTGGGGCTAGCGGGGTATGAGCAGTTCTTC. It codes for CASSLGLAGYEQFF.

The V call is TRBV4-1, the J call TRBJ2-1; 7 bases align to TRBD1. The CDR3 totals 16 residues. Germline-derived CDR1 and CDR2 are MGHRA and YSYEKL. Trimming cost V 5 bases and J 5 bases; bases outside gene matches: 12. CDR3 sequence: CASSLTGEGSDNEQFF. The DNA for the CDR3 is TGCGCCAGCAGCTTAACAGGGGAAGGGTCCGACAATGAGCAGTTCTTC.

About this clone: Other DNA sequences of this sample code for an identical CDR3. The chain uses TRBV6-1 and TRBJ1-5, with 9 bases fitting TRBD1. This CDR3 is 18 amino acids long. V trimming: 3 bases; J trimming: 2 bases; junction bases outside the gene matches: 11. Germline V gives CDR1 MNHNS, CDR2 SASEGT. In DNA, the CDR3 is TGTGCCAGCAGTGATTCCCGGTTCAGGACAGGGGGCAATCAGCCCCAGCATTTT. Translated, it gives CASSDSRFRTGGNQPQHF.

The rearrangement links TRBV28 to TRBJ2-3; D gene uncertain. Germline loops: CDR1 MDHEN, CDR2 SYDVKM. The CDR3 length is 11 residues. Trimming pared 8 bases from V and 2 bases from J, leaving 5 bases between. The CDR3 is CASWHTDTQYF. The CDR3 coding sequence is TGTGCCAGCTGGCACACAGATACGCAGTATTTT.

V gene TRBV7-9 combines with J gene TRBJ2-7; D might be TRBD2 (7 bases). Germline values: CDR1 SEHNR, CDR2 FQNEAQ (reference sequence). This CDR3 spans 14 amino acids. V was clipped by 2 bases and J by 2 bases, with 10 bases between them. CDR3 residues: CASSLREGAYEQYF. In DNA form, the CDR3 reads TGTGCCAGCAGCTTAAGGGAGGGGGCCTACGAGCAGTACTTC. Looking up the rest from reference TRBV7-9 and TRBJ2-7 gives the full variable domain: DTGVSQNPRHKITKRGQNVTFRCDPISEHNRLYWYRQTLGQGPEFLTYFQNEAQLEKSRLLSDRFSAERPKGSFSTLEIQRTEQGDSAMYLCASSLREGAYEQYFGPGTRLTVT.

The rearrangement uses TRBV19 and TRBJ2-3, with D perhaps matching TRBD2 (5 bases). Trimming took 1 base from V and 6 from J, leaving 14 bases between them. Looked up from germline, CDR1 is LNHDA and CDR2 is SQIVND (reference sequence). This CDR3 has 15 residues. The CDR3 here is CASSIVGSPGDTQYF. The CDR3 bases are TGTGCCAGTAGTATAGTAGGGAGCCCGGGGGATACGCAGTATTTT. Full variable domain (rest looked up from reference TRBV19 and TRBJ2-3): DGGITQSPKYLFRKEGQNVTLSCEQNLNHDAMYWYRQDPGQGLRLIYYSQIVNDFQKGDIAEGYSVSREKKESFPLTVTSAQKNPTAFYLCASSIVGSPGDTQYFGPGTRLTVL.

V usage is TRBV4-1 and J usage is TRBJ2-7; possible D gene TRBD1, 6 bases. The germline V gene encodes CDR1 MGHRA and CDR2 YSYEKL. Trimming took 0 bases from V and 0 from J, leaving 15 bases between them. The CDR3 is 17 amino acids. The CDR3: CASSQDPYDRSSYEQYF. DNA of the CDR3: TGCGCCAGCAGCCAAGATCCCTACGACAGGAGCTCCTACGAGCAGTACTTC.

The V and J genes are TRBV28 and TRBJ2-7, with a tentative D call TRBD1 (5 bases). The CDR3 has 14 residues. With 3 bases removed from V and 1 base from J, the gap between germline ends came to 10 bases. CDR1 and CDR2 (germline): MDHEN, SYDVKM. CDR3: CASSFPAGSYEQYF. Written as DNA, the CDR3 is TGTGCCAGCAGTTTCCCCGCAGGGTCCTACGAGCAGTACTTC.

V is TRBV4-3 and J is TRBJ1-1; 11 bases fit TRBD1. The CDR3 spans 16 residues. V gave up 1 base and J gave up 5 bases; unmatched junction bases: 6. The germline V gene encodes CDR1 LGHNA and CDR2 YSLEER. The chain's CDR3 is CASSQVAGQGGTEAFF. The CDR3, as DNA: TGCGCCAGCAGCCAAGTTGCGGGACAGGGGGGGACTGAAGCTTTCTTT.

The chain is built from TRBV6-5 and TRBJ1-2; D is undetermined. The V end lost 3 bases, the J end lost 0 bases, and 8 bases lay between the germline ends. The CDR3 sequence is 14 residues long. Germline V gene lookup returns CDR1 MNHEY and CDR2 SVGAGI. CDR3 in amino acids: CASSYKLSNYGYTF. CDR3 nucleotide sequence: TGTGCCAGCAGTTATAAGCTCTCTAACTATGGCTACACCTTC.

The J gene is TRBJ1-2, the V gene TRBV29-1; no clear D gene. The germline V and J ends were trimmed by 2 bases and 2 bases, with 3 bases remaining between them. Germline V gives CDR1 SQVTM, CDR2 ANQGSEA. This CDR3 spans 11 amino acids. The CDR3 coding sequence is TGCAGCGTTGAACTAAACTATGGCTACACCTTC. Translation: CSVELNYGYTF.

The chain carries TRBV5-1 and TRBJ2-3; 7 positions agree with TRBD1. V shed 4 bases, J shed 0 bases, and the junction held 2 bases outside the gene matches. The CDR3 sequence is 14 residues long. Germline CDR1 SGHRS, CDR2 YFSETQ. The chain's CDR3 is CASSRDSSTDTQYF. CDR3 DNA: TGCGCCAGCAGCCGGGACAGCAGCACAGATACGCAGTATTTT.

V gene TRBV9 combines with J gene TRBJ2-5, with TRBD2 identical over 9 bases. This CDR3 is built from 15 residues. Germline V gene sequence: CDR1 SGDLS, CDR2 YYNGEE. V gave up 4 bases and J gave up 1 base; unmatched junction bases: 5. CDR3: CASSFSGSGQETQYF. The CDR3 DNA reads TGTGCCAGCAGCTTTAGCGGGAGTGGCCAAGAGACCCAGTACTTC.

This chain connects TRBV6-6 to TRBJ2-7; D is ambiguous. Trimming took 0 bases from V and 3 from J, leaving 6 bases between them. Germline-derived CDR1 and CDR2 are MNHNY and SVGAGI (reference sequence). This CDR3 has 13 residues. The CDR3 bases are TGTGCCAGCAGTTACTCGCAGGTCTACGAGCAGTACTTC. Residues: CASSYSQVYEQYF.

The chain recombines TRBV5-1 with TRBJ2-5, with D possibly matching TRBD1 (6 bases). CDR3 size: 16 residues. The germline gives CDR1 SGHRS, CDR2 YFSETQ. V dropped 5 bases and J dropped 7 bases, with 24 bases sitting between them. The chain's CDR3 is CASRLANLRKGGTQYF. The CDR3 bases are TGCGCCAGCAGGCTAGCTAATTTACGGAAAGGGGGGACCCAGTACTTC.

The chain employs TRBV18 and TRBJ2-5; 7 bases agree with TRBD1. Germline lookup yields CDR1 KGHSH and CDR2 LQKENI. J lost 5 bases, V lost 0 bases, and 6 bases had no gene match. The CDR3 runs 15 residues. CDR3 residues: CASSPPLQGQETQYF. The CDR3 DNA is TGTGCCAGCTCACCACCGCTACAGGGACAGGAGACCCAGTACTTC.